The 6 T cell receptor beta chains below were found in one sample sequenced in a study of regulatory and conventional T cells in RAG deficiency. This table comes from immunoSEQ multiplex PCR, and its TCRdb copy is limited to in-frame clones, with some not included. Of 8,500 or so clones in the sample, 65% to 85% were seen once. The data were also submitted as part of a second study, on regulatory T cells. That source notes: Amplification used 52 TRBV primers and 13 TRBJ primers.

The sequenced sample consisted of CD8+ T cells sorted from blood. Receptor source: a human donor in good health.

The gene calls are TRBV5-4 and TRBJ2-2; 9 positions agree with TRBD2. V gave up 3 bases and J gave up 1 base; unmatched junction bases: 10. The CDR3 consists of 18 residues. Germline V CDR1 and CDR2: SGHNT, YYREEE (reference sequence). The CDR3: CASSSGLAINVNTGELFF. CDR3 nucleotides: TGTGCCAGCAGCTCGGGACTAGCAATTAACGTGAACACCGGGGAGCTGTTTTTT.

The chain has TRBV28 and TRBJ1-2; D might be TRBD1 (5 bases). Germline loops: CDR1 MDHEN, CDR2 SYDVKM. This CDR3 is 13 amino acids long. V was clipped by 2 bases and J by 8 bases, with 12 bases between them. As DNA, the CDR3 is TGTGCCAGCAGTTTAAGCAGGGCCGGCGGCTACACCTTC. Translating gives CASSLSRAGGYTF.

This clone was detected only a few times. Other DNA sequences in this specimen translate into the identical CDR3. The chain employs TRBV7-2 and TRBJ2-3, with D uncertain. CDR3 length: 11 residues. CDR1 SGHTA and CDR2 FQGNSA come from the germline V gene. V gave up 6 bases and J gave up 2 bases, with 3 bases separating them. The CDR3 spells CASSYTDTQYF. The DNA of the CDR3 is TGTGCCAGCAGTTACACAGATACGCAGTATTTT.

This clone occurred once. The chain couples TRBV14 to TRBJ2-7, with D perhaps matching TRBD2 (6 bases). Deletions cut 4 bases from V and 7 bases from J, with 14 bases between. Germline loops: CDR1 SGHDN, CDR2 FVKESK. This CDR3 region has 13 residues. The CDR3 here is CASSLGRGGEQYF. The CDR3 nucleotides read TGTGCCAGCAGCCTAGGTAGGGGAGGTGAGCAGTACTTC.

This clone has only a few counts. V gene TRBV10-2 combines with J gene TRBJ2-1; D ambiguous. This CDR3 comprises 15 residues. CDR1 and CDR2 from the germline V gene are WSHSY and SAAADI. V lost 2 bases to trimming and J lost 5 bases, with 13 bases between them. The DNA for the CDR3 is TGCGCCAGCAGTGAGGGCCGTAACGGACACAATGAGCAGTTCTTC. It yields the protein CASSEGRNGHNEQFF.

The chain has TRBV9 and TRBJ2-5; 11 bases map to TRBD1. CDR3 length equals 15 residues. Germline CDR1 reads SGDLS; CDR2 reads YYNGEE. V shed 7 bases, J shed 4 bases, and the junction held 9 bases outside the gene matches. The DNA of the CDR3 is TGTGCCAGCGGCCCAGGACAGGGGGCGCGAGAGACCCAGTACTTC. The encoded protein is CASGPGQGARETQYF. The variable domain in full, with the rest retrieved from reference TRBV9 and TRBJ2-5, is DSGVTQTPKHLITATGQRVTLRCSPRSGDLSVYWYQQSLDQGLQFLIQYYNGEERAKGNILERFSAQQFPDLHSELNLSSLELGDSALYFCASGPGQGARETQYFGPGTRLLVL.